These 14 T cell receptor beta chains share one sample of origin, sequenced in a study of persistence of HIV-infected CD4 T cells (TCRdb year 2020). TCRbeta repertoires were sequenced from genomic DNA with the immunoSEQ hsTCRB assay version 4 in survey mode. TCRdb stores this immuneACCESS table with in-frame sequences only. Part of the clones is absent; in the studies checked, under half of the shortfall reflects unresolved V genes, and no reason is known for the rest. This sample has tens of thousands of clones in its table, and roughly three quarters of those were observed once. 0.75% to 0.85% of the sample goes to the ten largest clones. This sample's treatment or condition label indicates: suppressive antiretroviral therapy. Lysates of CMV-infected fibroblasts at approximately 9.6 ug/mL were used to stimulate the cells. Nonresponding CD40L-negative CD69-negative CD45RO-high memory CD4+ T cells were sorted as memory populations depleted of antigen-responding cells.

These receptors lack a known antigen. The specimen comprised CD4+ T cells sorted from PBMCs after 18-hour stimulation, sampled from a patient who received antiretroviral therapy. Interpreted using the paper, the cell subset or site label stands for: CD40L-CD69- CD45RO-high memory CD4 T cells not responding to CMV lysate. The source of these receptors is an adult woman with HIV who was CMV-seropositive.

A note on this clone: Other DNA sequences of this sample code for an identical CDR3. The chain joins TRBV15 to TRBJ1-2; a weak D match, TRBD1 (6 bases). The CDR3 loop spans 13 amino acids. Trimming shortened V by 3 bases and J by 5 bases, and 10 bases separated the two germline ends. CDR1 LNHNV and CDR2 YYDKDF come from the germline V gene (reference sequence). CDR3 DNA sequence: TGTGCCACCAGCAGGGGACAACAGTATGGCTACACCTTC. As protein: CATSRGQQYGYTF.

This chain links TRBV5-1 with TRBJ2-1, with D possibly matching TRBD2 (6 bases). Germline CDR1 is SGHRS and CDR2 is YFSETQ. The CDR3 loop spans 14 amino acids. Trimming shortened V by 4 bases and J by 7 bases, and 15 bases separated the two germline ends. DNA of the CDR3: TGCGCCAGCAGCCAGCTGCAGGCGGGGAATGAGCAGTTCTTC. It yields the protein CASSQLQAGNEQFF.

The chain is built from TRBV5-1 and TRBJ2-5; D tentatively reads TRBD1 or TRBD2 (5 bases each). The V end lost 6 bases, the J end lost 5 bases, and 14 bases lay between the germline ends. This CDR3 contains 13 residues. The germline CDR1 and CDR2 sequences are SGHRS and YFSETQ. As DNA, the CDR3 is TGCGCCAGCACCAAGGGACCGGGCGAGACCCAGTACTTC. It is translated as CASTKGPGETQYF.

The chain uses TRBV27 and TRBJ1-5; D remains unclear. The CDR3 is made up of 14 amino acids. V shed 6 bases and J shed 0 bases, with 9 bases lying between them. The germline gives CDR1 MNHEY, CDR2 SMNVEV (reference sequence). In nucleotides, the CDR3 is TGTGCCAGCAGATCACTTTATAGCAATCAGCCCCAGCATTTT. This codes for CASRSLYSNQPQHF.

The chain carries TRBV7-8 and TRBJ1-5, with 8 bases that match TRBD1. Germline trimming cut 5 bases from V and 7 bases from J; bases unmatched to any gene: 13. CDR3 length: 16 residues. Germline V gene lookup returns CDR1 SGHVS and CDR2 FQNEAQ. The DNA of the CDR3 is TGTGCCAGCAGCCCCTACGTTGGACAGGGTGGCCAGCCCCAGCATTTT. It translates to CASSPYVGQGGQPQHF.

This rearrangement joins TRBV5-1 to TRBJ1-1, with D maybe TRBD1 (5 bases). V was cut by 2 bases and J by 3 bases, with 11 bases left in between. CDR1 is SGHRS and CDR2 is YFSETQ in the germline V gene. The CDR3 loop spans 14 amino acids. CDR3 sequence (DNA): TGCGCCAGCAGCTTACAGGTTTCGCACACTGAAGCTTTCTTT. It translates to CASSLQVSHTEAFF.

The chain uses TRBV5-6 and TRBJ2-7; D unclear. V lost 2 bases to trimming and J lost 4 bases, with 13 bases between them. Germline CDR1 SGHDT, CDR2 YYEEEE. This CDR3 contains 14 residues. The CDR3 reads CASSLYTLAYEQYF. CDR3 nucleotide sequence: TGTGCCAGCAGCTTATACACGCTGGCTTACGAGCAGTACTTC. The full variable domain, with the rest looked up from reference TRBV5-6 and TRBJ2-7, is DAGVTQSPTHLIKTRGQQVTLRCSPKSGHDTVSWYQQALGQGPQFIFQYYEEEERQRGNFPDRFSGHQFPNYSSELNVNALLLGDSALYLCASSLYTLAYEQYFGPGTRLTVT.

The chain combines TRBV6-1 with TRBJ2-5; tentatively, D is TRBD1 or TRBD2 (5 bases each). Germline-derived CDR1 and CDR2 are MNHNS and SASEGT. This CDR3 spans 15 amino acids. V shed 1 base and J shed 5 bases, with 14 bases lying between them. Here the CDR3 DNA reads TGTGCCAGCAGTGAAGGGGGGTCAAGATGGGAGACCCAGTACTTC. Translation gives CASSEGGSRWETQYF.

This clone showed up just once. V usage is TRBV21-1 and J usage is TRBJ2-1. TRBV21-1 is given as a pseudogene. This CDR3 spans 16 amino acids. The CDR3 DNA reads TGTGCCAGCAGCAAAAGAGGGGACCCGACGGGAAATGAGCAGTTCTTC. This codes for CASSKRGDPTGNEQFF.

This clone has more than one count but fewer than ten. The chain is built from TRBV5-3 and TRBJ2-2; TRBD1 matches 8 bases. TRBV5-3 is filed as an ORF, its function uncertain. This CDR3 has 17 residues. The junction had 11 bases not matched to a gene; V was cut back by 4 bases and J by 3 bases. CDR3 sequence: CARSPETGDMDTGELFF. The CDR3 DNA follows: TGTGCCAGAAGCCCCGAGACAGGGGATATGGACACCGGGGAGCTGTTTTTT.

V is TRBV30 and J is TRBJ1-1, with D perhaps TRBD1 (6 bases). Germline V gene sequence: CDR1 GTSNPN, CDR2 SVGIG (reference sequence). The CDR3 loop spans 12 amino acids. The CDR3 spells CAWGAENTEAFF. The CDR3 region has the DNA TGTGCGTGGGGGGCAGAGAACACTGAAGCTTTCTTT.

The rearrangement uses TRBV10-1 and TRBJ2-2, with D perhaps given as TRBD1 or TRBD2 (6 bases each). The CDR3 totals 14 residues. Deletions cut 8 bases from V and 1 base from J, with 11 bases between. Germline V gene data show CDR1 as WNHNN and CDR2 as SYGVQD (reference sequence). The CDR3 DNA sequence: TGCGCCAGCTCGGCGGGACAGAACACCGGGGAGCTGTTTTTT. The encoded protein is CASSAGQNTGELFF.

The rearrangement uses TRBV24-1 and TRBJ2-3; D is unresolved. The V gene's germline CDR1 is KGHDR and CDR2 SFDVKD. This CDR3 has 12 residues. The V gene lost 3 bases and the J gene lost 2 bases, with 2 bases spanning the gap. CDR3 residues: CATSDDTDTQYF. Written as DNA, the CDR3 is TGTGCCACCAGTGATGACACAGATACGCAGTATTTT.

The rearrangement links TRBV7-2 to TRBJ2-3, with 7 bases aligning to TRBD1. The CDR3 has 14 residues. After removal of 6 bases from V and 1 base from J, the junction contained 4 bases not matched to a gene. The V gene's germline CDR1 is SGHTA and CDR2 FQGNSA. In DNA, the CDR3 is TGTGCCAGCAGTACAACAGGGGGCACAGATACGCAGTATTTT. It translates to CASSTTGGTDTQYF.